The 22 T cell receptor beta chains in this list originate from one sample, sequenced in a study of T-cell reconstitution after alpha-beta-depleted transplantation in children. Findings of the study overall: Newly generated T cells supplied most T-cell counts and diversity one year post-transplant.

The TCRbeta library incorporated unique molecular identifiers. Each CDR3 protein gets one entry after TCRdb re-called the PCR reads with MiXCR. This repertoire shows some 300,000 distinct CDR3 sequences, 6.5% to 9% found once; its top ten account for over 7.5%. Their specific antigens are unknown. The sample here was peripheral blood, taken 360 days after TCRalphabeta/CD19-depleted stem cell transplant. Receptors originate from a female patient aged 2 to 10 who had a stem cell transplant for Fanconi anemia, so the T cells may come from the graft donor.

This clonotype turned up a few times. With a much larger clone just one base away, this may be a read error. This chain uses TRBV12-3 or TRBV12-4 with TRBJ2-2; perhaps TRBD2 as D (5 bases). The CDR3 runs to 11 residues. The CDR3 bases are TGTGCCAGCACGACCCCCGGGGAGCCGTTTTTT. Its protein is CASTTPGEPFF.

This clonotype was seen many times. This chain connects TRBV6-5 to TRBJ1-1; D is unclear. The CDR3 sequence is 14 residues long. Germline V lookup: CDR1 MNHEY, CDR2 SVGAGI. V dropped 4 bases and J dropped 7 bases, with 16 bases sitting between them. The DNA for the CDR3 is TGTGCCAGCAGTTTTAGAGCCTCCACTCATGAAGCTTTCTTT. Its translation: CASSFRASTHEAFF.

This clonotype showed up many times. The chain is built from TRBV4-3 and TRBJ2-7, with D possibly TRBD1 on 5 matching bases. With 0 bases removed from V and 6 bases from J, the gap between germline ends came to 9 bases. This CDR3 contains 13 residues. Germline CDR1 is LGHNA and CDR2 is YSLEER. As DNA, the CDR3 is TGCGCCAGCAGCCAAGATTGGGGCGCCGAGCAGTACTTC. Translated, it gives CASSQDWGAEQYF.

The chain uses TRBV18 and TRBJ2-2; 11 bases are a match to TRBD1. Germline V gene data show CDR1 as KGHSH and CDR2 as LQKENI. The CDR3 spans 15 residues. V lost 5 bases, J lost 4 bases, and 3 bases stayed unmatched. The CDR3 DNA follows: TGTGCCAGCTCATACGGGACAGGGGGCACCGGGGAGCTGTTTTTT. Encoded protein: CASSYGTGGTGELFF.

In this sample, this clonotype turned up a few times. CDR3 amino acids: CASSSPGPTFYEQYF. Here the CDR3 DNA reads TGTGCCAGCAGCTCCCCGGGCCCCACGTTCTACGAGCAGTACTTC. The rearrangement joins TRBV11-1 to TRBJ2-7; D is undetermined. V was shortened by 4 bases and J by 3 bases, with 16 bases between the two germline ends. The CDR3 runs 15 residues. CDR1 is SGHAT, CDR2 FQDESV, per germline (reference sequence).

This clonotype was counted between two and nine times. The J gene is TRBJ1-6, the V gene TRBV6-2 or TRBV6-3; no clear D. In germline, CDR1 is MNHEY, CDR2 SVGEGT. Trimming pared 8 bases from V and 5 bases from J, leaving 13 bases between. The CDR3 is 14 residues long. In DNA, the CDR3 is TGTGCCAGCGAGAGGAGGGCCAATAATTCACCCCTCCACTTT. It codes for CASERRANNSPLHF.

This clonotype turned up a few times. This CDR3 is CASSRTESSYNEQFF. In DNA form, the CDR3 reads TGTGCCAGCAGCCGGACAGAAAGTTCCTACAATGAGCAGTTCTTC. The chain carries TRBV6-1 and TRBJ2-1; D might be TRBD1 (6 bases). CDR3 size: 15 residues. Germline CDR1 reads MNHNS; CDR2 reads SASEGT. V shed 6 bases and J shed 1 base, with 13 bases lying between them.

This clonotype was counted at least ten times. The rearrangement uses TRBV7-6 and TRBJ1-1; D perhaps matches TRBD1 (5 bases). Between the trimmed V and J ends, which lost 2 bases and 0 bases, there was a span of 13 bases. Per the germline V gene, CDR1 is SGHVS and CDR2 is FNYEAQ. CDR3 length equals 16 residues. Here the CDR3 reads CASSLHMGELNTEAFF. The CDR3 coding sequence is TGTGCCAGCAGCTTACATATGGGGGAGTTGAACACTGAAGCTTTCTTT.

This clonotype was observed a few times. V gene TRBV18 combines with J gene TRBJ2-1; D ambiguous. CDR3 length: 16 amino acids. Germline loops: CDR1 KGHSH, CDR2 LQKENI. Trimming removed 2 bases from V and 7 bases from J, with 18 bases in between. This CDR3 reads CASSPSGMRMWNEQFF. As DNA, the CDR3 is TGTGCCAGCTCACCATCCGGCATGAGGATGTGGAATGAGCAGTTCTTC. Filled out from reference TRBV18 and TRBJ2-1, the complete variable domain reads NAGVMQNPRHLVRRRGQEARLRCSPMKGHSHVYWYRQLPEEGLKFMVYLQKENIIDESGMPKERFSAEFPKEGPSILRIQQVVRGDSAAYFCASSPSGMRMWNEQFFGPGTRLTVL.

This clonotype occurred a few times. This rearrangement joins TRBV5-1 to TRBJ2-1, with 11 bases matching TRBD2. Germline CDR1 reads SGHRS; CDR2 reads YFSETQ. Germline trimming cut 2 bases from V and 4 bases from J; bases unmatched to any gene: 5. The CDR3 has 16 residues. The CDR3 loop is CASSFLAGGGYNEQFF. The CDR3 coding sequence is TGCGCCAGCAGCTTCCTAGCGGGGGGCGGTTACAATGAGCAGTTCTTC.

The V gene is TRBV6-2 or TRBV6-3, the J gene TRBJ2-3, with a weak D call TRBD2 (7 bases). Trimming shortened V by 0 bases and J by 2 bases, and 15 bases separated the two germline ends. The CDR3 loop spans 17 amino acids. Germline V gene data show CDR1 as MNHEY and CDR2 as SVGEGT. CDR3 in amino acids: CASSYSIAGAFTDTQYF. The CDR3 DNA reads TGTGCCAGCAGTTACTCGATCGCGGGGGCTTTCACAGATACGCAGTATTTT.

At least ten counts were recorded for this clonotype. The J gene is TRBJ2-1, the V gene TRBV15; no definite D call. CDR1 is LNHNV, CDR2 YYDKDF, per germline (reference sequence). Deletions cut 8 bases from V and 0 bases from J, with 8 bases between. The CDR3 is 13 residues long. Here the CDR3 reads CATSIGSYNEQFF. CDR3 in DNA: TGTGCCACCTCCATTGGCTCCTACAATGAGCAGTTCTTC.

This clonotype has a count of ten or more. This rearrangement joins TRBV7-8 to TRBJ2-1; TRBD2 agrees at 11 bases. J lost 9 bases, V lost 1 base, and 14 bases had no gene match. The CDR3 extends over 18 amino acids. CDR1 and CDR2 (germline): SGHVS, FQNEAQ. The CDR3 loop is CASSLVGSSGGTASEQFF. The CDR3, as DNA: TGTGCCAGCAGCTTAGTCGGGTCTAGCGGGGGGACCGCGAGTGAGCAGTTCTTC.

This clonotype was recorded a few times. The V and J genes are TRBV10-3 and TRBJ1-1; weak D call: TRBD1 (6 bases). The CDR3 has 16 residues. Germline V lookup: CDR1 ENHRY, CDR2 SYGVKD. The germline V and J ends were trimmed by 5 bases and 4 bases, with 20 bases remaining between them. CDR3 loop: CAISLNRVGLGTEAFF. Written as DNA, the CDR3 is TGTGCCATCAGTCTCAACAGGGTCGGGTTGGGCACTGAAGCTTTCTTT.

This clonotype was seen at least ten times. This chain uses TRBV12-3 or TRBV12-4 with TRBJ2-7, with D tentatively TRBD1 or TRBD2 (5 bases each). V lost 7 bases and J 0 bases, leaving 16 bases between the germline ends. The CDR3 has 15 residues. CDR3 amino acids: CASTGTALSSYEQYF. The CDR3 nucleotides read TGTGCCAGCACCGGGACCGCTCTAAGCTCCTACGAGCAGTACTTC.

In this sample, this clonotype turned up many times. The rearrangement links TRBV15 to TRBJ1-1; D is unresolved. The CDR3 totals 14 residues. Germline assignment: CDR1 LNHNV and CDR2 YYDKDF (reference sequence). Trimming took 0 bases from V and 0 from J, leaving 5 bases between them. CDR3 loop: CATSRDSMNTEAFF. As DNA, the CDR3 is TGTGCCACCAGCAGAGACTCAATGAACACTGAAGCTTTCTTT.

This clonotype was observed many times. CDR3: CSASGGVLTDTQYF. CDR3 DNA: TGCAGTGCTAGTGGGGGGGTCTTGACAGATACGCAGTATTTT. The chain has TRBV20-1 and TRBJ2-3; 7 bases are shared with TRBD2. J was trimmed by 3 bases and V by 3 bases; bases with no gene match: 6. Germline-derived CDR1 and CDR2 are DFQATT and SNEGSKA (reference sequence). The length of the CDR3 is 14 residues.

This clonotype was observed a handful of times. The CDR3, as DNA: TGTGCCAGCAGTTTAGCAGGGCTCAATCAGCCCCAGCATTTT. Its translation: CASSLAGLNQPQHF. The V call is TRBV6-2 or TRBV6-3, the J call TRBJ1-5, with a weak D call TRBD1 (5 bases). Germline assignment: CDR1 MNHEY and CDR2 SVGEGT. The CDR3 loop spans 14 amino acids. The V gene lost 4 bases and the J gene lost 3 bases, with 10 bases spanning the gap.

This clonotype was observed at least ten times. This chain links TRBV10-3 with TRBJ1-1; 9 nucleotides match TRBD1. In germline, CDR1 is ENHRY, CDR2 SYGVKD. This CDR3 contains 12 residues. J lost 3 bases, V lost 11 bases, and 4 bases had no gene match. Written as DNA, the CDR3 is TGTGCCGTCACAGGGGGCTACACTGAAGCTTTCTTT. Its translation: CAVTGGYTEAFF.

V gene TRBV5-5 combines with J gene TRBJ1-5; D is undetermined. The CDR3 length is 15 residues. Germline CDR1 and CDR2: SGHKS and YYEKEE (reference sequence). V was pared by 0 bases and J by 2 bases, with 9 bases between. This chain's CDR3 is CASSLVKGGNQPQHF. In nucleotides, the CDR3 is TGTGCCAGCAGCTTGGTTAAGGGTGGCAATCAGCCCCAGCATTTT.

This clonotype was seen ten or more times. CDR3 sequence: CASSFLLNHEQYF. CDR3 in DNA: TGTGCCAGCAGTTTCTTGCTTAACCACGAGCAGTACTTC. This chain connects TRBV12-3 or TRBV12-4 to TRBJ2-7, with D unclear. The V gene lost 3 bases and the J gene lost 5 bases, with 11 bases spanning the gap. The CDR3 covers 13 residues.

This clonotype has ten or more counts. CDR3 DNA sequence: TGCGCCAGGAAGGGGGGATTGGGCAACGAGCAGTACTTC. Translating gives CARKGGLGNEQYF. The chain joins TRBV10-1 to TRBJ2-7; tentatively, D is TRBD1 or TRBD2 (6 bases each). Trimming shortened V by 9 bases and J by 5 bases, and 17 bases separated the two germline ends. This CDR3 has 13 amino acids. The V gene's germline CDR1 is WNHNN and CDR2 SYGVQD (reference sequence).